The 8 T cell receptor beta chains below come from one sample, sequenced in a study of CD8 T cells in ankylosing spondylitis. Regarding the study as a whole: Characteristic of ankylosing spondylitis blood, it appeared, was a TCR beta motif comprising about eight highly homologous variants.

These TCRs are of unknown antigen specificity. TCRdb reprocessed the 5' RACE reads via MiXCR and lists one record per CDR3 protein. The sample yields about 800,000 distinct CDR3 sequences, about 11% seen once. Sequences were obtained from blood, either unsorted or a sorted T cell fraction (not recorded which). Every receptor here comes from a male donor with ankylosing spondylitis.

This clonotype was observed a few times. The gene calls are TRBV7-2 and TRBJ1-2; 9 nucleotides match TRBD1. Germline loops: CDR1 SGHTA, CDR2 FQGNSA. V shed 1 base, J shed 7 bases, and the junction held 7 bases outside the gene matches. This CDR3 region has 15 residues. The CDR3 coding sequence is TGTGCCAGCAGCTTAGAGACCGGGACAGGGTTTGGCTACACCTTC. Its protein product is CASSLETGTGFGYTF.

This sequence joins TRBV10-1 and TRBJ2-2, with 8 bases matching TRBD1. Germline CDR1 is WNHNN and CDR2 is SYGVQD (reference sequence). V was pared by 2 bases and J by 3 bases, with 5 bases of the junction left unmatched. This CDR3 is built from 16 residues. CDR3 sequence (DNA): TGCGCCAGCAGTGAGCGGCCAGGGGGCTACACCGGGGAGCTGTTTTTT. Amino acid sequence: CASSERPGGYTGELFF.

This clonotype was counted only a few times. In DNA form, the CDR3 reads TGCGCCACTTCCCCCGCAGATACGCAGTATTTT. Translation: CATSPADTQYF. The V call is TRBV10-2, the J call TRBJ2-3; D unclear. V shed 10 bases and J shed 4 bases, with 9 bases lying between them. Germline V gene data show CDR1 as WSHSY and CDR2 as SAAADI. The CDR3 loop spans 11 amino acids.

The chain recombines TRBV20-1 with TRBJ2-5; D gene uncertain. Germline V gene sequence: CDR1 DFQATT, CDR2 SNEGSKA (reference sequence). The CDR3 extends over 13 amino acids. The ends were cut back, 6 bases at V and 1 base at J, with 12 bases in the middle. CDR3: CSASDNFQETQYF. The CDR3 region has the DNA TGCAGTGCATCCGACAACTTCCAAGAGACCCAGTACTTC.

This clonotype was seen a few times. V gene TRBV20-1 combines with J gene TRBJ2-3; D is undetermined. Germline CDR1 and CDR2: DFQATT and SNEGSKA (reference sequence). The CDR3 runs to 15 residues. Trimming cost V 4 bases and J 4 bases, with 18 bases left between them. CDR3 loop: CSAKSPNKVADTQYF. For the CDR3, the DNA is TGCAGTGCTAAGAGCCCTAACAAAGTCGCAGATACGCAGTATTTT.

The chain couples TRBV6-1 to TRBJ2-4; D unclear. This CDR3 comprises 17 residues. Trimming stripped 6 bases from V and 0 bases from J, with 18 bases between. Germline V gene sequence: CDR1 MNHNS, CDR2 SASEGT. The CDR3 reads CASRFPVEQIAKNIQYF. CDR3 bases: TGTGCCAGCAGGTTCCCCGTCGAACAAATAGCCAAAAACATTCAGTACTTC.

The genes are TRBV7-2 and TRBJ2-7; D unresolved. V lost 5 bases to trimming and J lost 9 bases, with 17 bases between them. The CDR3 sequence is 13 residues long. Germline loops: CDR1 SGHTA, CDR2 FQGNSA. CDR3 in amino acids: CASSHGPPLGQYF. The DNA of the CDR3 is TGTGCCAGCAGCCACGGACCTCCACTGGGGCAGTACTTC. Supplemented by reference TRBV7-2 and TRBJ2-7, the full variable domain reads GAGVSQSPSNKVTEKGKDVELRCDPISGHTALYWYRQSLGQGLEFLIYFQGNSAPDKSGLPSDRFSAERTGGSVSTLTIQRTQQEDSAVYLCASSHGPPLGQYFGPGTRLTVT.

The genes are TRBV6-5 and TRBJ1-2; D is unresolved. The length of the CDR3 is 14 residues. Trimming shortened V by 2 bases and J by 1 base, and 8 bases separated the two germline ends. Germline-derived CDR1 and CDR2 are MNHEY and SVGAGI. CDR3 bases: TGTGCCAGCAGTTACGGGAGAAGTAACTATGGCTACACCTTC. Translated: CASSYGRSNYGYTF.